This note documents a single T cell receptor beta chain sequence. TCRdb's table, derived via immunoSEQ multiplex PCR, lists solely in-frame clones and lacks some. The data hold around 100,000 clones, with around 96% observed a single time. This CDR3 spans 16 amino acids. V dropped 1 base and J dropped 4; count of bases not matched to a gene: 8. Germline CDR1 SGHTA, CDR2 FQGNSA. The sample comes from a study of technical replicates of blood from a handful of donors. The rearrangement joins TRBV7-2 to TRBJ2-7; TRBD2 matches 9 bases. Sequenced input: T cells isolated from PBMCs. The TCR sequence derives from a human donor in good health. CDR3 sequence reads: CASSLVYGLAHYEQYF. The CDR3 bases are TGTGCCAGCAGCTTAGTGTATGGACTAGCGCATTACGAGCAGTACTTC.